What follows are 20 T cell receptor beta chains derived from one specimen sequenced in a study of CD8 T cells in ankylosing spondylitis. These TCRs are of unknown antigen specificity. Study-wide findings and caveats: Apparently characteristic of ankylosing spondylitis blood was a TCR beta motif (eight highly homologous variants).

In TCRdb, the 5' RACE reads were re-called with MiXCR into one record per CDR3 protein. The table has more than 650,000 distinct CDR3 sequences, about 11% seen once. Sequencing was done on a sample of blood, either unsorted or a sorted T cell fraction (not recorded which). These TCRs come from a male donor with ankylosing spondylitis.

The chain couples TRBV20-1 to TRBJ2-3; 10 positions agree with TRBD2. The CDR3 consists of 13 residues. The J segment lost 2 bases and the V segment lost 8 bases, leaving 4 bases of the junction unmatched. Germline CDR1 DFQATT, CDR2 SNEGSKA (reference sequence). CDR3 bases: TGCAGTCAACTAGCGGGACCCACAGATACGCAGTATTTT. Encoded protein: CSQLAGPTDTQYF.

This clonotype has only a few counts. This sequence joins TRBV9 and TRBJ2-1; D possibly corresponds to TRBD2 (7 bases). Germline V gives CDR1 SGDLS, CDR2 YYNGEE. CDR3 size: 15 residues. V gave up 0 bases and J gave up 6 bases, with 13 bases separating them. The CDR3 DNA reads as TGTGCCAGCAGCGTAGAGGGGGGGGAGGGCAATGAGCAGTTCTTC. It specifies CASSVEGGEGNEQFF.

This clonotype has a handful of counts. The chain uses TRBV12-3 or TRBV12-4 and TRBJ2-1, with TRBD1 matching 7 bases. The CDR3 has 16 residues. Trimming removed 2 bases from V and 2 bases from J; junction bases left unmatched: 6. This CDR3 is CASSLSDRIPYNEQFF. The CDR3 DNA reads as TGTGCCAGCAGTTTATCGGACAGGATCCCCTACAATGAGCAGTTCTTC.

About this clonotype itself: This could be a read error, since a much larger clone is one nucleotide away. The V gene is TRBV5-1, the J gene TRBJ2-7, with D unresolved. The CDR3 loop spans 13 amino acids. CDR1 and CDR2 (germline): SGHRS, YFSETQ. The CDR3 region is CASSSLSSGPRHF. CDR3 nucleotides: TGCGCCAGCAGTTCTTTAAGCAGTGGGCCGAGGCACTTC. Using reference TRBV5-1 and TRBJ2-7 for the parts outside the CDR3, the full variable domain is KAGVTQTPRYLIKTRGQQVTLSCSPISGHRSVSWYQQTPGQGLQFLFEYFSETQRNKGNFPGRFSGRQFSNSRSEMNVSTLELGDSALYLCASSSLSSGPRHFGPGTRLTVT.

The CDR3 is CASSLGTGVITEAFF. CDR3 bases: TGTGCCAGCAGCTTGGGGACAGGAGTGATCACTGAAGCTTTCTTT. The chain combines TRBV7-2 with TRBJ1-1; TRBD1 matches at 8 bases. Looked up from germline, CDR1 is SGHTA and CDR2 is FQGNSA. J was trimmed by 4 bases and V by 3 bases; bases with no gene match: 7. This CDR3 is 15 amino acids long.

The table lists this clonotype with a few counts. The CDR3 DNA reads TGTGCCAGCAGTTTCTGGGGGGCCGGAGAGACCCAGTACTTC. Its protein is CASSFWGAGETQYF. The V call is TRBV27, the J call TRBJ2-5, with D perhaps assigned TRBD1 or TRBD2 (6 bases each). The V end lost 3 bases, the J end lost 4 bases, and 12 bases lay between the germline ends. CDR3 size: 14 residues. Germline V gene lookup returns CDR1 MNHEY and CDR2 SMNVEV (reference sequence).

This clonotype was recorded at least ten times. The gene calls are TRBV6-2 or TRBV6-3 and TRBJ1-5; D not resolved. Trimming took 5 bases from V and 2 from J, leaving 10 bases between them. CDR1 MNHEY and CDR2 SVGEGT come from the germline V gene. The CDR3 covers 14 residues. CDR3 region: CASSPAPGNQPQHF. In DNA form, the CDR3 reads TGTGCCAGCAGTCCAGCCCCCGGCAATCAGCCCCAGCATTTT.

This clonotype was picked up many times. The chain joins TRBV29-1 to TRBJ2-5; 9 nucleotides align to TRBD2. CDR3 size: 15 residues. Unmatched junction bases numbered 11, after V lost 4 bases and J lost 5 bases. Germline-derived CDR1 and CDR2 are SQVTM and ANQGSEA. The CDR3 loop reads CSVGASGTLGETQYF. The CDR3 DNA is TGCAGCGTTGGAGCTAGCGGGACACTCGGGGAGACCCAGTACTTC.

This clonotype was counted between two and nine times. The gene calls are TRBV20-1 and TRBJ2-1, with 9 bases fitting TRBD2. Per the germline V gene, CDR1 is DFQATT and CDR2 is SNEGSKA (reference sequence). V shed 3 bases and J 4 bases; nucleotides not matched to a gene: 7. This CDR3 has 15 residues. The CDR3 DNA follows: TGCAGTGCTAGGATAGCGGGAGTTAGGTACAATGAGCAGTTCTTC. Translating it yields CSARIAGVRYNEQFF.

V gene TRBV7-8 combines with J gene TRBJ2-7, with 8 positions matching TRBD1. Germline V gene data show CDR1 as SGHVS and CDR2 as FQNEAQ. Unmatched junction bases numbered 9, after V lost 8 bases and J lost 3 bases. This CDR3 contains 14 residues. Here the CDR3 DNA reads TGTGCCAGCGGGGCCCGGACAGGGAACTACGAGCAGTACTTC. Amino acids: CASGARTGNYEQYF.

This clonotype has a count of ten or more. The gene calls are TRBV20-1 and TRBJ1-1; D unresolved. This CDR3 contains 16 residues. Trimming left V 6 bases short and J 4 bases short, with 24 bases between. Germline V gene data show CDR1 as DFQATT and CDR2 as SNEGSKA (reference sequence). The CDR3 region has the DNA TGCAGTGCCGCGACCCCTAGATGGGCCTCTAGCACTGAAGCTTTCTTT. Protein: CSAATPRWASSTEAFF.

This clonotype showed up many times. This CDR3 is CSVERGHVYTF. The CDR3 region has the DNA TGCAGCGTTGAACGGGGACACGTTTACACCTTC. This rearrangement joins TRBV29-1 to TRBJ1-2; TRBD1 might be the D (6 bases). The CDR3 is made up of 11 amino acids. From germline, CDR1 is SQVTM and CDR2 ANQGSEA. V gave up 2 bases and J gave up 11 bases, with 12 bases separating them.

This clonotype was seen a handful of times. The rearrangement uses TRBV5-1 and TRBJ1-4; D may be TRBD1 (5 bases). Germline V gene lookup returns CDR1 SGHRS and CDR2 YFSETQ. Trimming took off 1 base at V and 6 bases at J, with 10 bases between the two ends. The CDR3 extends over 14 amino acids. This chain's CDR3 is CASSLRGADEKLFF. In DNA, the CDR3 is TGCGCCAGCAGCTTGAGAGGGGCGGATGAAAAACTGTTTTTT.

The V gene is TRBV28, the J gene TRBJ2-3; 12 positions match TRBD2. Trimming took 6 bases from V and 1 from J; bases not matched to a gene: 17. CDR1 and CDR2 from the germline V gene are MDHEN and SYDVKM. The CDR3 totals 20 residues. The CDR3 sequence is CASRTTGTSGFQEGTDTQYF. The CDR3 region has the DNA TGTGCCAGCAGAACTACCGGGACTAGCGGGTTTCAAGAAGGCACAGATACGCAGTATTTT.

V and J are TRBV20-1 and TRBJ1-6; D perhaps matches TRBD1 (5 bases). Germline V lookup: CDR1 DFQATT, CDR2 SNEGSKA (reference sequence). Deletions cut 1 base from V and 8 bases from J, with 18 bases between. The CDR3 extends over 16 amino acids. The CDR3 protein is CSARGLRTGRDSPLHF. Written as DNA, the CDR3 is TGCAGTGCTAGAGGACTTAGAACAGGTCGGGATTCACCCCTCCACTTT.

This clonotype was counted a few times. The chain carries TRBV28 and TRBJ2-7; D may correspond to TRBD1 or TRBD2 (5 bases each). With 4 bases removed from V and 2 bases from J, the gap between germline ends came to 15 bases. CDR3 length: 15 residues. Germline lookup yields CDR1 MDHEN and CDR2 SYDVKM. Written as DNA, the CDR3 is TGTGCCAGCAGTTCCCCCGGGACCGCCGCCTACGAGCAGTACTTC. Residues: CASSSPGTAAYEQYF.

V gene TRBV18 combines with J gene TRBJ1-5, with D maybe TRBD1 (5 bases). CDR1 and CDR2 (germline): KGHSH, LQKENI. V was shortened by 3 bases and J by 2 bases, with 11 bases between the two germline ends. The CDR3 has 15 amino acids. DNA for the CDR3: TGTGCCAGCTCACCGGGATGGGGGGGCAATCAGCCCCAGCATTTT. Amino acids: CASSPGWGGNQPQHF.

This clonotype was counted between two and nine times. The genes are TRBV5-6 and TRBJ2-7, with 9 bases that match TRBD1. Germline CDR1 reads SGHDT; CDR2 reads YYEEEE. J gave up 4 bases and V 3 bases, and 11 bases lay outside the gene matches. The CDR3 spans 16 residues. Written as DNA, the CDR3 is TGTGCCAGCAGCTCCGAATACCGGGACAGGGCGTACGAGCAGTACTTC. Residues: CASSSEYRDRAYEQYF.

This clonotype was picked up many times. The chain recombines TRBV7-3 with TRBJ2-3; 10 bases line up with TRBD2. V was pared by 3 bases and J by 6 bases, with 0 bases of the junction left unmatched. CDR1 and CDR2 (germline): SGHTA, FQGTGA. CDR3 length: 13 amino acids. In DNA, the CDR3 is TGTGCCAGCAGCTTGACTAGCGGGGATACGCAGTATTTT. It encodes CASSLTSGDTQYF.

With respect to this clonotype: The junction differs from germline at one of its ends, possibly a read error. The chain recombines TRBV20-1 with TRBJ1-2, with D perhaps TRBD1 (5 bases). Germline V gene data show CDR1 as DFQATT and CDR2 as SNEGSKA (reference sequence). The CDR3 extends over 17 amino acids. CDR3 nucleotide sequence: TGCTGTGCTAGAGGGGTTTTAGGGCAGGGAGGTAACTATGGCTACACCTTC. This sequence encodes CCARGVLGQGGNYGYTF.